This entry is about one TCR beta chain. The antigen is unknown. A read error may produce the germline difference seen at one junction end. The CDR3 extends over 13 amino acids. Looked up from germline, CDR1 is SGHDN and CDR2 is FVKESK. The entry originates in a study of cytotoxic CD8 clonotypes in ibrutinib-treated CLL. Study results and caveats: Contraction or stability on treatment characterized the public clonotypes, which were uncommon. Clonality was elevated at ibrutinib response and had returned toward baseline at progression.

Clones were read by immunoSEQ multiplex PCR, and TCRdb kept only the in-frame ones, dropping some. The profile shows tens of thousands of clones, 79% of them singletons. The sequence was collected from a human donor with chronic lymphocytic leukemia. The sequenced sample was PBMCs, obtained after 12 months of ibrutinib treatment. The rearrangement links TRBV14 to TRBJ2-3; the D gene is possibly TRBD1 (6 bases). CDR3 bases: TGTGCCAGCAGCCAAGGGCGGCAGGGGTCGTGGCATTTT. It is translated as CASSQGRQGSWHF. Complete variable domain (other parts from reference TRBV14 and TRBJ2-3): EAGVTQFPSHSVIEKGQTVTLRCDPISGHDNLYWYRRVMGKEIKFLLHFVKESKQDESGMPNNRFLAERTGGTYSTLKVQPAELEDSGVYFCASSQGRQGSWHFGPGTRLTVL.